These T cell receptor beta chains were read from a single sample in a study of shared clonotypes between healthy human individuals. The repertoire was sequenced with immunoSEQ multiplex PCR; TCRdb's copy has only in-frame clones and lacks some. This table holds 2 million to 2.5 million clones, approximately 95% found once. The specimen sequenced was naive CD4+ T cells from PBMCs. The origin of the receptors is a man between 18 and 35 years old in good health. Some clones in this sample may be carry-over from other donors' samples. Both conserved end residues are part of each CDR3. The D gene is left open where the match is weak. Clone size is given for some rows only: seen once, a few or many times, or a class if the clone is expanded.

TRBD1	.	TRBV2	TRBJ2-1	TGTGCCAGCAGCTTTAAGGGCGAGGGGGCTTTCTTC	CASSFKGEGAFF
.	.	TRBV15	TRBJ2-5	TGTGCCACCAGCAGAGATCGGGGGCGGGATCAAGAGACCCAGTACTTC	CATSRDRGRDQETQYF
TRBD1	.	TRBV7-9	TRBJ1-5	TGTGCCAGCAGCCAGGGACAGGGGGCCTTCGATAGCAATCAGCCCCAGCATTTT	CASSQGQGAFDSNQPQHF
.	.	TRBV11-2	TRBJ2-5	TGTGCCAGCAGCACCCAGACTGCTCAAGAGACCCAGTACTTC	CASSTQTAQETQYF
.	.	TRBV5-1	TRBJ1-3	TGCGCCAGCAGCTCACAGGCGGACTCTGGAAACACCATATATTTT	CASSSQADSGNTIYF
.	.	TRBV11-2	TRBJ2-3	TGTGCCAGCAGCTTAGATCGTATGGGGGGCACAGATACGCAGTATTTT	CASSLDRMGGTDTQYF
TRBD2	once	TRBV2	TRBJ2-2	TGTGCCAGCAGTGAGGGTTGGGACGTGCGGGAGTTCGGGGAGCTGTTTTTT	CASSEGWDVREFGELFF
.	.	TRBV27	TRBJ2-1	TGTGCCAGCAGCCCTACCAACCGGGCTAAGTCCAATGAGCAGTTCTTC	CASSPTNRAKSNEQFF
.	.	TRBV9	TRBJ2-7	TGTGCCAGCACCAGAGGCACAGGGACCTACGAGCAGTACTTC	CASTRGTGTYEQYF
.	.	TRBV7-8	TRBJ1-1	TGTGCCAGCAGCTTAGAGTGGGGGGACACTGAAGCTTTCTTT	CASSLEWGDTEAFF